This TCR beta chain comes out of a study of blood T cells in healthy people across ages. The use of a sample-barcoded 5' primer and a J-beta primer mix characterized a second PCR of roughly 6 to 11 cycles. Using its own MiXCR run on the 5' RACE reads, TCRdb lists one record per CDR3 protein. Here the sample spans about 1.4 million distinct CDR3 sequences, 59% being singletons. In germline, CDR1 is MGHRA, CDR2 YSYEKL. V dropped 3 bases and J dropped 0 bases, with 14 bases sitting between them. The CDR3 has 16 residues. Sequenced material: blood. This receptor was identified in a young man in good health. V is TRBV4-1 and J is TRBJ1-2; D is perhaps TRBD1 (5 bases). The CDR3 sequence is CASSHAGGIANYGYTF. The CDR3 coding sequence is TGCGCCAGCAGCCATGCCGGGGGGATAGCTAACTATGGCTACACCTTC.